The 20 T cell receptor beta chains reported below all come from one sample, sequenced in a study of CD8 T cells in ankylosing spondylitis. TCRdb passed the 5' RACE reads through MiXCR, listing each CDR3 protein once. The sample records about 96,000 distinct CDR3 sequences, about 8.1% being singletons. Source material: blood, either unsorted or a sorted T cell fraction (not recorded which). These receptors were collected from a male donor with ankylosing spondylitis or in good health (not recorded which).

The rearrangement links TRBV3-1 to TRBJ2-5, with D perhaps matching TRBD1 (7 bases). The CDR3 runs 17 residues. Trimming removed 2 bases from V and 2 bases from J, with 18 bases in between. CDR1 and CDR2 from the germline V gene are LGHDT and YNNKEL (reference sequence). CDR3 loop: CASSQTAQGGGQETQYF. In nucleotides, the CDR3 is TGTGCCAGCAGCCAAACTGCCCAGGGGGGCGGTCAAGAGACCCAGTACTTC.

This clonotype has a count of ten or more. V gene TRBV19 combines with J gene TRBJ2-1, with a tentative D call TRBD1 (6 bases). CDR1 and CDR2 from the germline V gene are LNHDA and SQIVND (reference sequence). The CDR3 has 16 residues. V dropped 1 base and J dropped 6 bases, with 16 bases sitting between them. DNA of the CDR3: TGTGCCAGTAGTATAGGCCCCTCGGCAGGGGTCAATGAGCAGTTCTTC. This gives the protein CASSIGPSAGVNEQFF.

The V and J genes are TRBV7-9 and TRBJ1-5; 7 nucleotides agree with TRBD1. With V trimmed by 5 bases and J by 9 bases, 10 bases remained unmatched. The germline V gene has CDR1 SEHNR and CDR2 FQNEAQ (reference sequence). CDR3 length: 14 amino acids. The CDR3 DNA sequence: TGTGCCAGCAGCACGCTAGGACAGGTTGCGCCCCAGCATTTT. This codes for CASSTLGQVAPQHF.

This clonotype was counted ten times or more. J is TRBJ1-1 and V is TRBV12-3 or TRBV12-4, with D unresolved. V lost 6 bases, J lost 6 bases, and 11 bases lay in between. This CDR3 has 12 residues. The CDR3 loop is CASSLKISEAFF. The CDR3 coding sequence is TGTGCCAGCAGCCTCAAGATATCTGAAGCTTTCTTT.

This clonotype was seen at least ten times. V usage is TRBV18 and J usage is TRBJ2-1; 8 nucleotides agree with TRBD2. CDR1 is KGHSH, CDR2 LQKENI, per germline. This CDR3 comprises 16 residues. V shed 2 bases, J shed 2 bases, and the junction held 5 bases outside the gene matches. The CDR3 loop is CASSPINGGAYNEQFF. The CDR3 DNA sequence: TGTGCCAGCTCACCAATCAACGGGGGGGCCTACAATGAGCAGTTCTTC.

At least ten counts were recorded for this clonotype. The V gene is TRBV7-8, the J gene TRBJ2-2; no clear D gene. Germline V lookup: CDR1 SGHVS, CDR2 FQNEAQ. The CDR3 totals 16 residues. V gave up 5 bases and J gave up 1 base, with 14 bases separating them. The CDR3: CASSPIRQVNTGELFF. The CDR3 coding sequence is TGTGCCAGCAGCCCAATCCGGCAGGTGAACACCGGGGAGCTGTTTTTT.

This clonotype was detected only a few times. V usage is TRBV10-3 and J usage is TRBJ2-7, with TRBD1 as a possible D gene (6 bases). V was shortened by 3 bases and J by 3 bases, with 6 bases between the two germline ends. Germline V gene sequence: CDR1 ENHRY, CDR2 SYGVKD. This CDR3 region has 12 residues. CDR3 nucleotides: TGTGCCATCAGTGAACAGGGCTACGAGCAGTACTTC. It is translated as CAISEQGYEQYF.

This clonotype was seen many times. The rearrangement uses TRBV7-8 and TRBJ2-7, with D possibly being TRBD2 (5 bases). Trimming cost V 4 bases and J 0 bases, with 10 bases left between them. Germline V gene data show CDR1 as SGHVS and CDR2 as FQNEAQ. The CDR3 is made up of 14 amino acids. CDR3 in DNA: TGTGCCAGCAGCTCCCTCGGGGACTCCTACGAGCAGTACTTC. Its protein product is CASSSLGDSYEQYF.

In this sample, this clonotype turned up many times. The V gene is TRBV9, the J gene TRBJ2-1; TRBD1 is a possible D gene (6 bases). The V gene's germline CDR1 is SGDLS and CDR2 YYNGEE. Trimming took off 0 bases at V and 0 bases at J, with 7 bases between the two ends. CDR3 length: 15 amino acids. CDR3 protein: CASSVVTGSYNEQFF. The CDR3 DNA sequence: TGTGCCAGCAGCGTAGTGACAGGCTCCTACAATGAGCAGTTCTTC. The complete variable domain, with remaining parts taken from reference TRBV9 and TRBJ2-1, reads DSGVTQTPKHLITATGQRVTLRCSPRSGDLSVYWYQQSLDQGLQFLIQYYNGEERAKGNILERFSAQQFPDLHSELNLSSLELGDSALYFCASSVVTGSYNEQFFGPGTRLTVL.

This clonotype was picked up many times. The rearrangement links TRBV5-1 to TRBJ2-2; D call uncertain. The CDR3 length is 17 residues. Germline V gene data show CDR1 as SGHRS and CDR2 as YFSETQ. V was trimmed by 0 bases and J by 1 base, leaving 13 bases between them. The CDR3 is CASSLVLGSENTGELFF. In DNA, the CDR3 is TGCGCCAGCAGCTTGGTTTTAGGTTCAGAGAACACCGGGGAGCTGTTTTTT.

This clonotype was counted a few times. This chain joins TRBV7-8 and TRBJ2-2, with 8 bases that match TRBD1. This CDR3 comprises 15 residues. The V and J ends lost 11 bases and 4 bases, in that order; junction bases with no gene match: 12. In germline, CDR1 is SGHVS, CDR2 FQNEAQ. The CDR3 nucleotides are TGTGCCGGGGCTGGGGCAGGGGGCACCACCGGGGAGCTGTTTTTT. Translation gives CAGAGAGGTTGELFF.

This clonotype was recorded many times. The chain has TRBV7-3 and TRBJ2-1; TRBD2 agrees at 8 bases. The CDR3 consists of 15 residues. Germline loops: CDR1 SGHTA, CDR2 FQGTGA. The J segment lost 9 bases and the V segment lost 2 bases, leaving 9 bases of the junction unmatched. CDR3 sequence: CASSLGGGRSSEQFF. The CDR3 coding sequence is TGTGCCAGCAGCTTAGGCGGGGGGCGGAGTAGTGAGCAGTTCTTC.

There are many counts of this clonotype. The chain uses TRBV24-1 and TRBJ2-5; 11 nucleotides line up with TRBD2. CDR3 length equals 15 residues. J was trimmed by 4 bases and V by 5 bases; bases with no gene match: 5. The V gene's germline CDR1 is KGHDR and CDR2 SFDVKD. DNA for the CDR3: TGTGCCACCAGTGGTTCGCTAGCGGGGGGAGAGACCCAGTACTTC. Its protein is CATSGSLAGGETQYF.

This clonotype has at least ten counts. This sequence joins TRBV5-1 and TRBJ1-5, with D uncertain. Trimming pared 2 bases from V and 7 bases from J, leaving 13 bases between. CDR1 and CDR2 from the germline V gene are SGHRS and YFSETQ. The CDR3 runs 14 residues. CDR3 nucleotide sequence: TGCGCCAGCAGCTTAGGAGTCGCAAGCCAGCCCCAGCATTTT. As protein: CASSLGVASQPQHF.

This clonotype showed up just a few times. This chain links TRBV7-2 with TRBJ2-1; 8 bases agree with TRBD2. With 1 base clipped from V and 14 bases from J, the junction kept 4 bases outside the gene matches. CDR1 is SGHTA and CDR2 is FQGNSA in the germline V gene. The CDR3 runs to 12 residues. In nucleotides, the CDR3 is TGTGCCAGCAGCTTAGTCGGGGGGGGCAAGTTCTTC. Its protein is CASSLVGGGKFF.

This clonotype was seen repeatedly, ten times or more. The chain links TRBV27 to TRBJ2-7; 10 nucleotides agree with TRBD2. J was trimmed by 3 bases and V by 5 bases; bases with no gene match: 7. The CDR3 sequence is 15 residues long. From germline, CDR1 is MNHEY and CDR2 SMNVEV (reference sequence). Here the CDR3 DNA reads TGTGCCAGCAGTAAAATTAGCGGGGGGAACTACGAGCAGTACTTC. This translates into CASSKISGGNYEQYF.

The chain is built from TRBV7-2 and TRBJ2-7, with a weak D call TRBD2 (5 bases). This CDR3 has 16 amino acids. From germline, CDR1 is SGHTA and CDR2 FQGNSA. The V and J ends lost 0 bases and 3 bases respectively, with 15 bases between them. The CDR3 bases are TGTGCCAGCAGCTTAGCGGGGTCAGGAGGCGGCTACGAGCAGTACTTC. This sequence encodes CASSLAGSGGGYEQYF.

Concerning this clonotype itself: Possible read error: a much larger clone is one base away. The chain links TRBV5-4 to TRBJ2-3, with 7 bases aligning to TRBD1. The CDR3 runs 14 residues. Germline assignment: CDR1 SGHNT and CDR2 YYREEE (reference sequence). The CDR3 here is CARSLGTATDTQYF. CDR3 DNA: TGTGCCCGCAGCTTGGGGACAGCCACAGATACGCAGTATTTT.

The chain is built from TRBV7-9 and TRBJ2-7; D gene uncertain. CDR1 SEHNR and CDR2 FQNEAQ come from the germline V gene (reference sequence). V lost 5 bases, J lost 5 bases, and 7 bases lay in between. The CDR3 consists of 11 residues. The chain's CDR3 is CASSVIDEQYF. DNA for the CDR3: TGTGCCAGCAGCGTGATTGACGAGCAGTACTTC.

The rearrangement links TRBV5-1 to TRBJ2-7; TRBD1 agrees at 10 bases. With V trimmed by 4 bases and J by 6 bases, 7 bases remained unmatched. The CDR3 length is 14 residues. Looked up from germline, CDR1 is SGHRS and CDR2 is YFSETQ. The CDR3 region has the DNA TGCGCCAGCAGCCCGGGACAGGGGCCCGGCGAGCAGTACTTC. This translates into CASSPGQGPGEQYF.